This TCR beta chain comes out of a study of blood T cell repertoires in COVID-19. Study in general: Both acute and convalescent COVID-19 samples were obtained from the United States, Italy and Spain.

Sequencing used immunoSEQ multiplex PCR; TCRdb keeps in-frame clones, though not all of them. This sample has roughly 250,000 clones, with roughly 90% found just once. Germline trimming cut 3 bases from V and 7 bases from J; bases unmatched to any gene: 8. Germline V CDR1 and CDR2: KGHSH, LQKENI. This CDR3 contains 15 residues. The V call is TRBV18, the J call TRBJ2-7; 11 nucleotides agree with TRBD1. Sample: peripheral blood. The TCR was taken from a man in his fifties or sixties who had recovered from COVID-19. CDR3 in amino acids: CASSPPGQGAREQYF. CDR3 sequence (DNA): TGTGCCAGCTCACCCCCTGGACAGGGGGCACGAGAGCAGTACTTC.